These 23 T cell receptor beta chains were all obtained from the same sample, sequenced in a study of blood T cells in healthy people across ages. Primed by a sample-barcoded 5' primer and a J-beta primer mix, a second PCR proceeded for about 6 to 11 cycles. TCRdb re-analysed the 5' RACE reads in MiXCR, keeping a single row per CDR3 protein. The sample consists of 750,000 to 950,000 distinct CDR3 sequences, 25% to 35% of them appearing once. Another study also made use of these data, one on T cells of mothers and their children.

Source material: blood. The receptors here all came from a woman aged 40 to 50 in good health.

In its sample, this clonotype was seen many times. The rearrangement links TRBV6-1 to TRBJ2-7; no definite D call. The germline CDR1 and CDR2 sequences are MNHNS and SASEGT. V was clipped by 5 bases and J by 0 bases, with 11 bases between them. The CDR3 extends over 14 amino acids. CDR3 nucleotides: TGTGCCAGCAGTTCACGACTGACCTCCTACGAGCAGTACTTC. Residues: CASSSRLTSYEQYF.

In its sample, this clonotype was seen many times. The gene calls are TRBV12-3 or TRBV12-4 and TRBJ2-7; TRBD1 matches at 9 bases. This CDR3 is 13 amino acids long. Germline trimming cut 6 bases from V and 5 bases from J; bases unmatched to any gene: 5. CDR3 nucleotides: TGTGCCAGCAGAGGACAGGGGAGGAACGAGCAGTACTTC. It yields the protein CASRGQGRNEQYF.

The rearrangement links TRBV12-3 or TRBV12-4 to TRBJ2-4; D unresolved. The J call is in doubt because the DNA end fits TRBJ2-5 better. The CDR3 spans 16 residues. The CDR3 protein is CASSPLGRTMKETQYF. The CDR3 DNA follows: TGTGCCAGCAGTCCGCTGGGCAGGACGATGAAAGAGACCCAGTACTTC.

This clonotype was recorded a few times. Here the CDR3 reads CASSVNPGLGETQYF. CDR3 in DNA: TGTGCCAGCAGCGTTAACCCGGGACTCGGAGAGACCCAGTACTTC. J is TRBJ2-7 and V is TRBV3-1; TRBD2 might be the D (6 bases). The J call may be mistaken, given a closer DNA end match to TRBJ2-5. The germline V gene encodes CDR1 LGHDT and CDR2 YNNKEL (reference sequence). This CDR3 comprises 15 residues.

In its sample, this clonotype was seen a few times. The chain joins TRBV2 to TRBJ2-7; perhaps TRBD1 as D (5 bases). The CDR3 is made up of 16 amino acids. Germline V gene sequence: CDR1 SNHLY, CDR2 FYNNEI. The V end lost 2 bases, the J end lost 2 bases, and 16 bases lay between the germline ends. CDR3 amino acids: CASSEMPTDTTYEQYF. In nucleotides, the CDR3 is TGTGCCAGCAGTGAAATGCCTACGGACACGACCTACGAGCAGTACTTC.

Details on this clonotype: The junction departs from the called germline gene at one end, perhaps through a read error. The CDR3 spells CASSSAGTYNEQVF. In nucleotides, the CDR3 is TGTGCCAGCAGTTCTGCGGGGACCTACAATGAGCAGGTCTTC. The chain uses TRBV12-3 or TRBV12-4 and TRBJ2-1; D possibly corresponds to TRBD2 (6 bases). The CDR3 has 14 amino acids.

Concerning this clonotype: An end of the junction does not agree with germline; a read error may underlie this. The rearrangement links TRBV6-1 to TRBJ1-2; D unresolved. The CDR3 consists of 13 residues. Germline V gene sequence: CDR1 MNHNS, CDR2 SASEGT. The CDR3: CAGRPQVDYGYTF. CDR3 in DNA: TGTGCCGGCAGACCCCAGGTAGACTATGGCTACACCTTC.

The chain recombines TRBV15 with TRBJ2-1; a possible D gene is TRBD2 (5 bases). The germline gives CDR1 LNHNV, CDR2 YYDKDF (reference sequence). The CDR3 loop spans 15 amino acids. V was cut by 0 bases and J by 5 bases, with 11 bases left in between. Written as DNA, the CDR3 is TGTGCCACCAGCAGAGATCCGTCGAGGGACAATGAGCAGTTCTTC. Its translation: CATSRDPSRDNEQFF. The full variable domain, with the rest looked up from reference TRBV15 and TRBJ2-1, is DAMVIQNPRYQVTQFGKPVTLSCSQTLNHNVMYWYQQKSSQAPKLLFHYYDKDFNNEADTPDNFQSRRPNTSFCFLDIRSPGLGDTAMYLCATSRDPSRDNEQFFGPGTRLTVL.

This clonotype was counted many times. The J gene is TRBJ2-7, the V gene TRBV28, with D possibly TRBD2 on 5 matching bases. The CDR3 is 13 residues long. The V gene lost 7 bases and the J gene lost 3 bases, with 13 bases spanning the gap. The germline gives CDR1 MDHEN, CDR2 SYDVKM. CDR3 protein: CASTPGGSYEQYF. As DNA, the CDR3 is TGTGCCAGCACACCAGGTGGGAGCTACGAGCAGTACTTC.

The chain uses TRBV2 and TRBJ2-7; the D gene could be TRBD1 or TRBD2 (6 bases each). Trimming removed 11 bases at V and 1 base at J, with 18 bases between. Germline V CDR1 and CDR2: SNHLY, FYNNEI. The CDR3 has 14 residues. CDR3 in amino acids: CAGGSTGQSYEQYF. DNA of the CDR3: TGTGCCGGAGGGAGCACAGGGCAATCCTACGAGCAGTACTTC. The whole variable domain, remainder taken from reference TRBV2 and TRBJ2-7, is EPEVTQTPSHQVTQMGQEVILRCVPISNHLYFYWYRQILGQKVEFLVSFYNNEISEKSEIFDDQFSVERPDGSNFTLKIRSTKLEDSAMYFCAGGSTGQSYEQYFGPGTRLTVT.

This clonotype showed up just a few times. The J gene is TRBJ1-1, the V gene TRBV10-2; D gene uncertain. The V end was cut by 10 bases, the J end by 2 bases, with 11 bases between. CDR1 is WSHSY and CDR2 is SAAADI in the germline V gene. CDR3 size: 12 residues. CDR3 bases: TGCGCCACCTCAGGTCTAAACACTGAAGCTTTCTTT. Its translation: CATSGLNTEAFF.

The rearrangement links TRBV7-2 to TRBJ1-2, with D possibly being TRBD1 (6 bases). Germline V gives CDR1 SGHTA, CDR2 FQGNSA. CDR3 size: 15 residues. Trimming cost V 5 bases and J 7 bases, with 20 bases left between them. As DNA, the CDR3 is TGTGCCAGCAGCCCCTCTCGGACAGCCCCCTTTGGCTACACCTTC. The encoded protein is CASSPSRTAPFGYTF.

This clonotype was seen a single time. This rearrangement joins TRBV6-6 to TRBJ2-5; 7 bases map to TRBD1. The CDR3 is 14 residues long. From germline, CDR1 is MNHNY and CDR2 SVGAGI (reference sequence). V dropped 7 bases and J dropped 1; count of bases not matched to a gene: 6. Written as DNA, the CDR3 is TGTGCCAGCAATCCCCGGACAGGCCAAGAGACCCAGTACTTC. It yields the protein CASNPRTGQETQYF.

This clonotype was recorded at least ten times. In DNA, the CDR3 is TGCGCCAGCAGTGAGTACGGGACCTCTGGTGAGACCCAGTACTTC. Translating gives CASSEYGTSGETQYF. The genes are TRBV10-2 and TRBJ2-5, with D perhaps TRBD1 or TRBD2 (5 bases each). Trimming removed 1 base from V and 5 bases from J, with 14 bases in between. The CDR3 consists of 15 residues. Germline loops: CDR1 WSHSY, CDR2 SAAADI.

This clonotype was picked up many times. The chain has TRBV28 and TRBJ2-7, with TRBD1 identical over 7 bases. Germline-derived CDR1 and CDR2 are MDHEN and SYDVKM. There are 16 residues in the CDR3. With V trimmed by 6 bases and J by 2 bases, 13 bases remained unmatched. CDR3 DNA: TGTGCCAGCAGCGCCCACGCCGGGACAGACACCTACGAGCAGTACTTC. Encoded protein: CASSAHAGTDTYEQYF.

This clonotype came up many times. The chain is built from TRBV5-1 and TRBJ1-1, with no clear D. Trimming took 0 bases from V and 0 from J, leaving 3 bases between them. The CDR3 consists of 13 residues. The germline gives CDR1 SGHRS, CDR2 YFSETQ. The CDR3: CASSLALNTEAFF. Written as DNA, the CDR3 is TGCGCCAGCAGCTTGGCCCTGAACACTGAAGCTTTCTTT.

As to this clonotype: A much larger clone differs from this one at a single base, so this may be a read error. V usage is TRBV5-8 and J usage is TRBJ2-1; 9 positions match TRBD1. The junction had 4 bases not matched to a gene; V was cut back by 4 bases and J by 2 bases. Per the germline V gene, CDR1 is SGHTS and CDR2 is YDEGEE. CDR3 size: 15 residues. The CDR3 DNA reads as TGTGCCAGCAGCCCCCGGGACAGGGCCTACAATGAGCAGTTCTTC. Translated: CASSPRDRAYNEQFF. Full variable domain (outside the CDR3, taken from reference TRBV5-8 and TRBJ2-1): EAGVTQSPTHLIKTRGQQATLRCSPISGHTSVYWYQQALGLGLQFLLWYDEGEERNRGNFPPRFSGRQFPNYSSELNVNALELEDSALYLCASSPRDRAYNEQFFGPGTRLTVL.

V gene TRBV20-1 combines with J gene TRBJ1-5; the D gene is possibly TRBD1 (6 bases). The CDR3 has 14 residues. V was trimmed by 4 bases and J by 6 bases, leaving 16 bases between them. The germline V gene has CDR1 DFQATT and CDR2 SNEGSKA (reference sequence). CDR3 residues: CSAKRSGEGQPQHF. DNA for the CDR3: TGCAGTGCTAAAAGGTCAGGGGAGGGTCAGCCCCAGCATTTT.

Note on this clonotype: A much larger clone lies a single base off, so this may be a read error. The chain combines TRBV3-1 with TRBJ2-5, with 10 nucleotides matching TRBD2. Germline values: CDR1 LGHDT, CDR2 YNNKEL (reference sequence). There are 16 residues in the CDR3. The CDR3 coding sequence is TGTGCCTGCAGCCAAGATCTGCTAGCGGGGGCGGAGACCCAGTACTTC. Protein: CACSQDLLAGAETQYF.

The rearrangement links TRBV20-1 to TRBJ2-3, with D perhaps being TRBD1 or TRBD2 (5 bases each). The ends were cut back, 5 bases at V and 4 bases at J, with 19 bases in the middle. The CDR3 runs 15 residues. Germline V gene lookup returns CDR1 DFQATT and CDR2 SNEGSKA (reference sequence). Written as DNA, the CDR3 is TGCAGTGCTGCCGGTGCCCGGGGCAACGCAGATACGCAGTATTTT. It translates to CSAAGARGNADTQYF.

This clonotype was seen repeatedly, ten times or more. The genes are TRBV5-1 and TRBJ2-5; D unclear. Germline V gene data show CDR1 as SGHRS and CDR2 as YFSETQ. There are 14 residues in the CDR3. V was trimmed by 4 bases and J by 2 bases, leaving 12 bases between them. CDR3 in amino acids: CASSPFASQETQYF. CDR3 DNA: TGCGCCAGCAGCCCCTTCGCTAGTCAAGAGACCCAGTACTTC.

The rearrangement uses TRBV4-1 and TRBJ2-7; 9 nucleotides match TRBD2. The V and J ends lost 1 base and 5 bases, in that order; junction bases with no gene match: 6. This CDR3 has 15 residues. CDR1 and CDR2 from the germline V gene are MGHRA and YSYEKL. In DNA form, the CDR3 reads TGCGCCAGCAGCCAAGGGGTCCTAGCGGGAAACGAGCAGTACTTC. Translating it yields CASSQGVLAGNEQYF.

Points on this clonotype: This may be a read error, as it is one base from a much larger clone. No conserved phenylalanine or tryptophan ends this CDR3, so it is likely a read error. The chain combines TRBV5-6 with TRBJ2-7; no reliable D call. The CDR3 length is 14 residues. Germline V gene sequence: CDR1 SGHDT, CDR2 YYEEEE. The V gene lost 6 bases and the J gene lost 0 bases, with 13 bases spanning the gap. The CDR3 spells CASKTRVDSYEQYC. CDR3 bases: TGTGCCAGCAAGACACGGGTCGACTCCTACGAGCAGTACTGC.